These 27 T cell receptor beta chains were sequenced from one sample in a study of response to subunit inactivated influenza vaccine. Via MiXCR, TCRdb re-called the RT-PCR reads, giving one row per CDR3 protein. The sample shows around 850,000 distinct CDR3 sequences, about a fifth of them seen only once. The sample here was PBMCs from blood, taken approximately 5 days after vaccination. Source of these receptors: a man aged 50-59 years who received an inactivated influenza vaccine.

The chain uses TRBV20-1 and TRBJ2-5; tentative D call: TRBD2 (5 bases). CDR1 and CDR2 (germline): DFQATT, SNEGSKA (reference sequence). V dropped 0 bases and J dropped 5 bases, with 10 bases sitting between them. This CDR3 contains 13 residues. CDR3 region: CSARDTSVETQYF. Here the CDR3 DNA reads TGCAGTGCTAGAGATACTAGTGTGGAGACCCAGTACTTC.

This clonotype was seen at least ten times. A read error is possible here, since a much larger clone lies one base away. This chain joins TRBV7-2 and TRBJ2-2; D unresolved. Germline V gene lookup returns CDR1 SGHTA and CDR2 FQGNSA. There are 12 residues in the CDR3. V was pared by 0 bases and J by 4 bases, with 0 bases between. CDR3 sequence (DNA): TGTGCCAGCAGCTTAGCCACCGGGGAGCTGTTTTTT. Translating it yields CASSLATGELFF.

The rearrangement uses TRBV4-2 and TRBJ1-1, with TRBD1 matching 9 bases. This CDR3 spans 16 amino acids. Germline V gene data show CDR1 as LGHNA and CDR2 as YNFKEQ. Trimming took 5 bases from V and 3 from J; bases not matched to a gene: 10. The CDR3 region has the DNA TGTGCCAGCAGCTACGGGACAGGGAGAAGGGACACTGAAGCTTTCTTT. Translated: CASSYGTGRRDTEAFF.

This clonotype is a singleton in its sample. CDR3 in amino acids: CAVRGRYNEQFF. The CDR3 region has the DNA TGTGCCGTCCGGGGGAGGTACAATGAGCAGTTCTTC. J is TRBJ2-1 and V is TRBV6-2 or TRBV6-3, with a weak D call TRBD2 (6 bases). The ends were cut back, 11 bases at V and 4 bases at J, with 12 bases in the middle. The germline gives CDR1 MNHEY, CDR2 SVGEGT. The CDR3 sequence is 12 residues long.

The V call is TRBV5-1, the J call TRBJ1-1, with D unclear. V lost 0 bases, J lost 4 bases, and 16 bases lay in between. CDR1 SGHRS and CDR2 YFSETQ come from the germline V gene. The CDR3 has 16 residues. CDR3 sequence: CASSLAGGGMSTEAFF. For the CDR3, the DNA is TGCGCCAGCAGCTTGGCCGGTGGAGGGATGAGCACTGAAGCTTTCTTT.

The chain links TRBV18 to TRBJ2-7; 12 bases are a match to TRBD1. J gave up 6 bases and V 3 bases, and 3 bases lay outside the gene matches. CDR3 size: 14 residues. Germline CDR1 KGHSH, CDR2 LQKENI. The CDR3 DNA follows: TGTGCCAGCTCACCCTCGGGACAGGGGGCCGAGCAGTACTTC. Encoded protein: CASSPSGQGAEQYF.

This clonotype was detected only a few times. The chain has TRBV20-1 and TRBJ2-7; TRBD2 matches 11 bases. Unmatched junction bases numbered 6, after V lost 5 bases and J lost 6 bases. Germline values: CDR1 DFQATT, CDR2 SNEGSKA (reference sequence). The CDR3 is made up of 13 amino acids. The CDR3 DNA reads TGCAGTGCTCCGCTAGCGGGAGGTGTCGAGCAGTACTTC. The encoded protein is CSAPLAGGVEQYF.

This clonotype has at least ten counts. J is TRBJ2-5 and V is TRBV29-1; no reliable D call. The CDR3 consists of 13 residues. The germline V gene has CDR1 SQVTM and CDR2 ANQGSEA. The germline V and J ends were trimmed by 4 bases and 1 base, with 10 bases remaining between them. DNA of the CDR3: TGCAGCGTTGCATCCAGGAGCCAAGAGACCCAGTACTTC. Its translation: CSVASRSQETQYF.

The chain has TRBV10-3 and TRBJ1-2, with TRBD1 identical over 9 bases. The CDR3 runs 15 residues. Unmatched junction bases numbered 10, after V lost 7 bases and J lost 4 bases. CDR1 ENHRY and CDR2 SYGVKD come from the germline V gene. CDR3 loop: CAIIKETGGAYGYTF. The CDR3 bases are TGTGCCATCATCAAGGAGACAGGGGGTGCCTATGGCTACACCTTC.

This clonotype was counted at least ten times. V and J are TRBV6-2 or TRBV6-3 and TRBJ1-1; D is ambiguous. The CDR3 extends over 13 amino acids. V was trimmed by 6 bases and J by 2 bases, leaving 10 bases between them. In germline, CDR1 is MNHEY, CDR2 SVGEGT. The CDR3 is CASRHRANTEAFF. Written as DNA, the CDR3 is TGTGCCAGCAGACACCGGGCCAACACTGAAGCTTTCTTT.

This clonotype has at least ten counts. CDR3 residues: CSAVTSGGAPEQFF. DNA for the CDR3: TGCAGTGCTGTAACTAGCGGGGGGGCCCCTGAGCAGTTCTTC. The chain is built from TRBV20-1 and TRBJ2-1; 13 nucleotides align to TRBD2. The germline CDR1 and CDR2 sequences are DFQATT and SNEGSKA (reference sequence). This CDR3 is built from 14 residues. V lost 5 bases, J lost 9 bases, and 7 bases stayed unmatched.

The rearrangement joins TRBV12-3 or TRBV12-4 to TRBJ1-1; TRBD1 matches 9 bases. The V and J ends lost 8 bases and 3 bases, in that order; junction bases with no gene match: 10. The length of the CDR3 is 15 residues. The CDR3 protein is CASAKPRTGDTEAFF. DNA for the CDR3: TGTGCCAGCGCTAAACCCCGGACAGGGGACACTGAAGCTTTCTTT.

The V and J genes are TRBV7-2 and TRBJ2-7; D is ambiguous. The V end lost 3 bases, the J end lost 0 bases, and 6 bases lay between the germline ends. Per germline, CDR1 SGHTA and CDR2 FQGNSA. The CDR3 has 13 residues. CDR3 nucleotide sequence: TGTGCCAGCAGCTTCCGTCGCTCCTACGAGCAGTACTTC. Its translation: CASSFRRSYEQYF.

The chain links TRBV28 to TRBJ2-7; the D gene is possibly TRBD2 (6 bases). This CDR3 is 16 amino acids long. CDR1 and CDR2 from the germline V gene are MDHEN and SYDVKM. V lost 7 bases and J lost 1, with 20 bases in between. The CDR3 spells CASTLRGAGRSYEQYF. CDR3 coding DNA: TGTGCCAGCACCCTTCGAGGGGCAGGGAGGTCCTACGAGCAGTACTTC.

V and J are TRBV12-3 or TRBV12-4 and TRBJ1-4, with D uncertain. This CDR3 region has 14 residues. Trimming took off 6 bases at V and 4 bases at J, with 12 bases between the two ends. Here the CDR3 DNA reads TGTGCCAGCAGCCTCGGGCCCCTTAATGAAAAACTGTTTTTT. Translating it yields CASSLGPLNEKLFF.

Only a few counts were recorded for this clonotype. The V and J genes are TRBV10-3 and TRBJ2-3, with a weak D call TRBD1 (5 bases). Germline values: CDR1 ENHRY, CDR2 SYGVKD. The CDR3 totals 14 residues. V shed 8 bases and J shed 6 bases, with 18 bases lying between them. CDR3 loop: CAIGGPQVGDTQYF. As DNA, the CDR3 is TGTGCCATCGGTGGGCCACAGGTGGGGGATACGCAGTATTTT.

This clonotype was counted between two and nine times. The chain links TRBV6-1 to TRBJ2-3, with 16 bases matching TRBD2. V lost 5 bases to trimming and J lost 4 bases; unmatched junction nucleotides: 6. Germline V gives CDR1 MNHNS, CDR2 SASEGT. The CDR3 has 17 residues. CDR3 amino acids: CASSRGLAGGRPDTQYF. The DNA for the CDR3 is TGTGCCAGCAGTCGGGGACTAGCGGGGGGGCGGCCAGATACGCAGTATTTT.

The chain links TRBV11-2 to TRBJ2-1; 7 bases align to TRBD2. Germline V lookup: CDR1 SGHAT, CDR2 FQNNGV. With V trimmed by 3 bases and J by 4 bases, 6 bases remained unmatched. The CDR3 has 15 residues. The CDR3, as DNA: TGTGCCAGCAGCTTCTGGAGCGGGGTTTACAATGAGCAGTTCTTC. Its protein product is CASSFWSGVYNEQFF.

The genes are TRBV12-3 or TRBV12-4 and TRBJ2-5; D is undetermined. Trimming removed 6 bases at V and 3 bases at J, with 11 bases between. The CDR3 covers 13 residues. The CDR3 loop reads CASSPGPKETQYF. The DNA for the CDR3 is TGTGCCAGCAGCCCCGGACCTAAAGAGACCCAGTACTTC.

The sample holds many counts of this clonotype. The chain combines TRBV15 with TRBJ2-1; 7 nucleotides align to TRBD1. The CDR3 is 15 amino acids. Germline loops: CDR1 LNHNV, CDR2 YYDKDF (reference sequence). After removal of 5 bases from V and 3 bases from J, the junction contained 7 bases not matched to a gene. The CDR3 DNA is TGTGCCACCAGCTTCAGGGGGAATTACTACAATGAGCAGTTCTTC. This translates into CATSFRGNYYNEQFF.

This clonotype occurred a few times. This sequence joins TRBV7-2 and TRBJ2-3; 10 positions match TRBD1. The CDR3 has 15 amino acids. From germline, CDR1 is SGHTA and CDR2 FQGNSA. J gave up 6 bases and V 5 bases, and 8 bases lay outside the gene matches. The CDR3 spells CASSKGQGGRDTQYF. CDR3 in DNA: TGTGCCAGCAGCAAAGGACAGGGGGGACGGGATACGCAGTATTTT.

V and J are TRBV24-1 and TRBJ2-2; 7 bases align to TRBD1. Looked up from germline, CDR1 is KGHDR and CDR2 is SFDVKD. Trimming at V came to 3 bases and at J to 0 bases, leaving 3 bases not matched to a gene. The CDR3 has 16 amino acids. The CDR3 DNA is TGTGCCACCAGTGATAGGGACAGACCGAACACCGGGGAGCTGTTTTTT. It yields the protein CATSDRDRPNTGELFF.

V is TRBV20-1 and J is TRBJ2-1; tentative D call: TRBD2 (6 bases). The CDR3 is made up of 13 amino acids. V was trimmed by 2 bases and J by 8 bases, leaving 13 bases between them. Germline V lookup: CDR1 DFQATT, CDR2 SNEGSKA (reference sequence). CDR3 bases: TGCAGTGCTAGATACGGAGGGAGTTATGAGCAGTTCTTC. Translating it yields CSARYGGSYEQFF.

At least ten counts were recorded for this clonotype. The chain couples TRBV12-3 or TRBV12-4 to TRBJ1-2; 8 bases fit TRBD1. This CDR3 region has 13 residues. Trimming removed 3 bases from V and 6 bases from J; junction bases left unmatched: 3. This chain's CDR3 is CASSFRQGNGYTF. The CDR3 DNA reads TGTGCCAGCAGTTTTAGACAGGGGAATGGCTACACCTTC.

The chain recombines TRBV20-1 with TRBJ2-1; possibly TRBD1 for D (6 bases). Per the germline V gene, CDR1 is DFQATT and CDR2 is SNEGSKA (reference sequence). V dropped 2 bases and J dropped 7 bases, with 9 bases sitting between them. This CDR3 is 12 amino acids long. CDR3 protein: CSARYTGNEQFF. As DNA, the CDR3 is TGCAGTGCTAGATATACAGGGAATGAGCAGTTCTTC.

Only a few counts were recorded for this clonotype. J is TRBJ2-1 and V is TRBV5-1; D could derive from TRBD1 or TRBD2 (5 bases each). The CDR3 spans 13 residues. Trimming took 6 bases from V and 7 from J, leaving 14 bases between them. The germline CDR1 and CDR2 sequences are SGHRS and YFSETQ. CDR3 sequence (DNA): TGCGCCAGCAATTTGGGGGATAGGAATGAGCAGTTCTTC. Protein product: CASNLGDRNEQFF.

The rearrangement uses TRBV4-3 and TRBJ2-1; 8 nucleotides align to TRBD2. Germline CDR1 is LGHNA and CDR2 is YSLEER. The CDR3 loop spans 17 amino acids. V lost 0 bases, J lost 3 bases, and 7 bases stayed unmatched. For the CDR3, the DNA is TGCGCCAGCAGCCAAGATTTCGGGGCGGGGGGCTACAATGAGCAGTTCTTC. Translating gives CASSQDFGAGGYNEQFF.